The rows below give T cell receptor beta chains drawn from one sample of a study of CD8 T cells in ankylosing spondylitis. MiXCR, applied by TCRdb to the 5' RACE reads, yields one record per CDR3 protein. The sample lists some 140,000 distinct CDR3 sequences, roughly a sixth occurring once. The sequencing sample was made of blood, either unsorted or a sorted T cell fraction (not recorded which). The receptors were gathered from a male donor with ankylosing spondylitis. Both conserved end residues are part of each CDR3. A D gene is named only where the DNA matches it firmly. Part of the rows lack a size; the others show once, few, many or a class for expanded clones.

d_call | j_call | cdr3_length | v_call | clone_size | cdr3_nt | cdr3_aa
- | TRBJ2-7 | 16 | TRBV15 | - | TGTGCCACCAGCAGAGGCTGGACTGGGACCTCCCGGGAGCAGTACTTC | CATSRGWTGTSREQYF
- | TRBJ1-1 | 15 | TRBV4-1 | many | TGCGCCAGCAGCCAAGCATTACGGGTGGGCACTGAAGCTTTCTTT | CASSQALRVGTEAFF
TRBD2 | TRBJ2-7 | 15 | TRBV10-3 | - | TGTGCCATCAGTGAGCAAGCGGGAGTCCCCTACGAGCAGTACTTC | CAISEQAGVPYEQYF
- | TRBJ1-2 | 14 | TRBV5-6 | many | TGTGCCAGCAGGGGACCGCCTTTGGACTATGGCTACACCTTC | CASRGPPLDYGYTF
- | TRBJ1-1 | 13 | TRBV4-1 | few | TGCGCCAGCAGCCAGAGAGTGAACACTGAAGCTTTCTTT | CASSQRVNTEAFF
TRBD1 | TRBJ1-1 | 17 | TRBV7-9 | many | TGTGCCAGCAGCTTAGGAGGGGGAACAGGGGTCGGCACTGAAGCTTTCTTT | CASSLGGGTGVGTEAFF
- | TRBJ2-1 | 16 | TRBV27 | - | TGTGCCAGCAGAGGGGTGGGAAGGAGCTCCTACAATGAGCAGTTCTTC | CASRGVGRSSYNEQFF
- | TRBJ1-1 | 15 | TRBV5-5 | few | TGTGCCAGCAGCTTCCGGGGAATGATGAACACTGAAGCTTTCTTT | CASSFRGMMNTEAFF
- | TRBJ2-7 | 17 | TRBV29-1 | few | TGCAGCGCCACTCGGACCGGGCAAGGCCCAACCCCTTACGAGCAGTACTTC | CSATRTGQGPTPYEQYF
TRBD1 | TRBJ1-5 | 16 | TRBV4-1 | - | TGCGCCAGCAGCCAAGGGACAGGGTTTGGGGATCAGCCCCAGCATTTT | CASSQGTGFGDQPQHF
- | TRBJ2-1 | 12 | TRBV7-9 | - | TGTGCCAGCAGCTTAGGGCGGGATGAGCAGTTCTTC | CASSLGRDEQFF
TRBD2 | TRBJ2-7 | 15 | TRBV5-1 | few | TGCGCCAGCAGCTGGGGGACTAGCGGGGAATACGAGCAGTACTTC | CASSWGTSGEYEQYF
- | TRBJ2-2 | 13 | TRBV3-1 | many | TGTGCCAGCCGTGGCGGTCCCACCGGGGAGCTGTTTTTT | CASRGGPTGELFF
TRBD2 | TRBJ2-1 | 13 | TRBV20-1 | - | TGCAGTGGAGGGACTAGCGGCGTCTATGAGCAGTTCTTC | CSGGTSGVYEQFF
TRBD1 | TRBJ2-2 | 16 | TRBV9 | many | TGTGCCAGCAGCGCTCGACAGGGCCCACGCACCGGGGAGCTGTTTTTT | CASSARQGPRTGELFF
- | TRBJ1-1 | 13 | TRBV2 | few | TGTGCCAGCAGTGTACCGGAGAACACTGAAGCTTTCTTT | CASSVPENTEAFF